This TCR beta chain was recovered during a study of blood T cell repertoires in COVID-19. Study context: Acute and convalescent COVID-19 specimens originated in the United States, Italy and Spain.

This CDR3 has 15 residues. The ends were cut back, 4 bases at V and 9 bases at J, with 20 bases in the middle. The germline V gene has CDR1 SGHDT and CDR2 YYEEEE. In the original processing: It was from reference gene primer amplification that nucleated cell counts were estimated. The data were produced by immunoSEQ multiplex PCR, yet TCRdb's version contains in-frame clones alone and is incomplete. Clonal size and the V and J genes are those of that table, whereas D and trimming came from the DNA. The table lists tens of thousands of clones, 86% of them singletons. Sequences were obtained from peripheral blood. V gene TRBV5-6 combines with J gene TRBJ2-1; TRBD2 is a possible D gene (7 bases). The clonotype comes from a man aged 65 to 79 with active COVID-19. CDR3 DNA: TGTGCCAGCAGCCCGGGGGGCAGGGCTTATGTTGAGCAGTTCTTC. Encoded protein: CASSPGGRAYVEQFF.